These T cell receptor beta chains were read from a single sample in a study of response to subunit inactivated influenza vaccine. MiXCR was run by TCRdb on the RT-PCR reads, yielding one entry per CDR3 protein. The repertoire holds approximately 700,000 distinct CDR3 sequences, with 15% to 18% as singletons. The specimen comprised PBMCs from blood, sampled about 13 days after vaccination. The receptor source for this set is a middle-aged man who received an inactivated influenza vaccine. CDR3s include the opening cysteine and the closing phenylalanine or tryptophan. The D gene is left open where the match is weak. Only some rows state a clone size, as once, few, many or a class for expanded clones.

V gene	D gene	clone size	J gene	CDR3 protein	CDR3 DNA
TRBV7-2	NA	few	TRBJ1-2	CASSPKGGGYTF	TGTGCCAGCAGCCCGAAGGGGGGTGGCTACACCTTC
TRBV4-2	NA	NA	TRBJ1-4	CASSQRLSQENEKLFF	TGTGCCAGCAGCCAACGCCTTTCACAGGAAAATGAAAAACTGTTTTTT
TRBV20-1	TRBD1	NA	TRBJ2-1	CSAGQGAKNEQFF	TGCAGCGCGGGACAGGGGGCTAAAAATGAGCAGTTCTTC
TRBV5-1	NA	NA	TRBJ2-7	CASRQRTANYEQYF	TGCGCCAGCAGACAACGGACCGCTAACTACGAGCAGTACTTC
TRBV5-1	NA	few	TRBJ1-6	CASSLEEESPLHF	TGCGCCAGCAGCTTGGAGGAGGAGTCACCCCTCCACTTT
TRBV19	NA	NA	TRBJ1-1	CASSVTGGGTEAFF	TGTGCCAGTAGTGTGACAGGTGGAGGCACTGAAGCTTTCTTT
TRBV4-2	NA	NA	TRBJ2-7	CARSTGYPYEQYF	TGTGCCAGGAGCACGGGGTACCCCTACGAGCAGTACTTC
TRBV3-1	NA	few	TRBJ2-1	CASSQNLGSYNEQFF	TGTGCCAGCAGCCAAAACCTCGGATCCTACAATGAGCAGTTCTTC
TRBV20-1	NA	NA	TRBJ1-2	CSARERGIGGYTF	TGCAGTGCTAGAGAACGAGGGATTGGTGGCTACACCTTC
TRBV7-2	TRBD1	few	TRBJ1-2	CASSQPDRGGYGYTF	TGTGCCAGCAGCCAACCGGACAGGGGTGGCTATGGCTACACCTTC
TRBV7-9	TRBD1	few	TRBJ2-7	CASSSLRQGLMYEQYF	TGTGCCAGCAGCTCCCTAAGACAGGGCTTAATGTACGAGCAGTACTTC
TRBV9	NA	NA	TRBJ2-7	CASSVEGNPRNEQYF	TGTGCCAGCAGCGTAGAAGGGAATCCCCGGAACGAGCAGTACTTC
TRBV3-1	TRBD1	NA	TRBJ2-1	CASSQVGGRSYNEQFF	TGTGCCAGCAGCCAAGTAGGGGGCCGCTCCTACAATGAGCAGTTCTTC
TRBV5-1	NA	many	TRBJ2-7	CASSLSSAYEQYF	TGCGCCAGCAGCTTGTCTTCAGCCTACGAGCAGTACTTC
TRBV28	TRBD2	NA	TRBJ2-1	CASSPRGGRAYNEQFF	TGTGCCAGCAGTCCCCGTGGCGGGAGGGCCTACAATGAGCAGTTCTTC
TRBV20-1	TRBD2	many	TRBJ2-1	CSAFSGGAFYEQFF	TGCAGTGCTTTTAGCGGGGGGGCATTCTATGAGCAGTTCTTC
TRBV5-6	NA	few	TRBJ2-7	CASSAGYGYEQYF	TGTGCCAGCAGCGCCGGGTATGGGTACGAGCAGTACTTC
TRBV12-3/TRBV12-4	NA	NA	TRBJ1-4	CASSNREGGEKLFF	TGTGCCAGCAGCAACAGGGAGGGAGGCGAAAAACTGTTTTTT
TRBV6-1	NA	few	TRBJ2-3	CASSHLGQPTDTQYF	TGTGCCAGCAGCCACTTGGGACAACCCACAGATACGCAGTATTTT
TRBV15	NA	NA	TRBJ2-1	CATSRPPGTYNEQFF	TGTGCCACCAGCAGGCCGCCCGGGACCTACAATGAGCAGTTCTTC
TRBV6-6	TRBD1	NA	TRBJ1-2	CATGTGDIYGYTF	TGTGCCACTGGGACAGGTGACATCTATGGCTACACCTTC
TRBV20-1	TRBD2	NA	TRBJ2-7	CSARDTGGSNYEQYF	TGCAGTGCTAGGGACACGGGGGGTTCCAACTACGAGCAGTACTTC
TRBV5-1	TRBD1	few	TRBJ2-3	CASSLAGQSTDTQYF	TGCGCCAGCAGCTTGGCGGGACAGAGCACAGATACGCAGTATTTT
TRBV12-3/TRBV12-4	NA	NA	TRBJ1-3	CASRGTASKGNTIYF	TGTGCCAGCAGGGGGACCGCCAGCAAGGGAAACACCATATATTTT
TRBV5-1	TRBD2	many	TRBJ2-7	CASSSGTSGSAYEQYF	TGCGCCAGCAGCTCCGGGACTAGCGGGTCCGCCTACGAGCAGTACTTC
TRBV28	NA	few	TRBJ2-7	CASSPLRAEQYF	TGTGCCAGCAGCCCCTTGAGGGCCGAGCAGTACTTC
TRBV12-3/TRBV12-4	NA	NA	TRBJ1-1	CASSFGGRVGTEAFF	TGTGCCAGCAGTTTTGGGGGACGGGTGGGCACTGAAGCTTTCTTT
TRBV20-1	NA	NA	TRBJ2-7	CSATVLAYEQYF	TGCAGTGCTACAGTGCTAGCCTACGAGCAGTACTTC
TRBV2	NA	NA	TRBJ2-7	CASTSGRGEQYF	TGTGCCAGCACTTCGGGGCGCGGCGAGCAGTACTTC
TRBV3-1	TRBD2	NA	TRBJ2-7	CASSGTIYYEQYF	TGTGCCAGTTCCGGGACTATCTACTACGAGCAGTACTTC
TRBV20-1	NA	NA	TRBJ2-3	CSARGDTAEDTQYF	TGCAGTGCTAGAGGGGACACTGCTGAAGATACGCAGTATTTT
TRBV19	NA	NA	TRBJ2-6	CASSTTGMGANVLTF	TGTGCCAGTAGTACTACAGGGATGGGGGCCAACGTCCTGACTTTC
TRBV28	NA	few	TRBJ2-6	CASSLSLGDSGANVLTF	TGTGCCAGCAGTTTATCGCTCGGGGACTCTGGGGCCAACGTCCTGACTTTC
TRBV9	TRBD2	few	TRBJ2-1	CASSVVSGGGEQFF	TGTGCCAGCAGCGTAGTTAGCGGGGGGGGTGAGCAGTTCTTC
TRBV24-1	NA	NA	TRBJ2-1	CATTGASYNEQFF	TGTGCCACCACCGGGGCTAGCTACAATGAGCAGTTCTTC
TRBV5-1	NA	NA	TRBJ1-1	CASSLEPKGNTEAFF	TGCGCCAGCAGCTTGGAACCCAAAGGTAACACTGAAGCTTTCTTT
TRBV11-2	TRBD2	NA	TRBJ2-1	CASSSPVASGATYVSYNEQFF	TGTGCCAGCAGCTCCCCGGTGGCTAGCGGGGCTACTTACGTATCCTACAATGAGCAGTTCTTC